This passage covers 3 T cell receptor beta chains from one sample sequenced in a study of T-cell reconstitution after alpha-beta-depleted transplantation in children. A TCRbeta library incorporating unique molecular identifiers was prepared. Via MiXCR, TCRdb re-called the PCR reads, giving one row per CDR3 protein. The sample has more than 200,000 distinct CDR3 sequences, approximately 15% seen once. The specimen was PBMCs, mostly from graft donor cells, collected 360 days after TCRalphabeta/CD19-depleted stem cell transplant. The receptors here all came from a male patient between 2 and 9 years old who had a stem cell transplant for acute lymphoblastic leukemia, so the T cells may come from the graft donor.

The genes are TRBV7-7 and TRBJ2-2; maybe TRBD2 (5 bases). CDR3 length equals 14 residues. Germline loops: CDR1 SSHAT, CDR2 FNYEAQ (reference sequence). Trimming took off 5 bases at V and 0 bases at J, with 7 bases between the two ends. CDR3 DNA sequence: TGTGCCAGCAGCCGGGGAGCGAACACCGGGGAGCTGTTTTTT. This codes for CASSRGANTGELFF.

This clonotype was observed many times. V usage is TRBV6-2 or TRBV6-3 and J usage is TRBJ1-2, with 8 bases matching TRBD1. This CDR3 region has 15 residues. With 5 bases clipped from V and 4 bases from J, the junction kept 9 bases outside the gene matches. CDR1 MNHEY and CDR2 SVGEGT come from the germline V gene. The CDR3 DNA sequence: TGTGCCAGCAGTAAGCCACAGGGGGAATCCTATGGCTACACCTTC. Its protein product is CASSKPQGESYGYTF.

This sequence joins TRBV20-1 and TRBJ2-5; no clear D. The CDR3 length is 10 residues. In germline, CDR1 is DFQATT, CDR2 SNEGSKA (reference sequence). V gave up 3 bases and J gave up 3 bases, with 2 bases separating them. The CDR3 is CSASKETQYF. The CDR3 coding sequence is TGCAGTGCTAGTAAAGAGACCCAGTACTTC.